These 30 T cell receptor beta chains were sequenced from one sample in a study of blood T cell repertoires in COVID-19. Sequencing was performed with immunoSEQ multiplex PCR; in TCRdb, only in-frame clones are kept and a portion is missing. The table has about 99,000 clones, roughly four fifths seen once; the top ten hold 2.5% to 4%. The specimen was peripheral blood. All receptors come from a woman aged 80 or older with active or convalescent COVID-19.

CDR3 in amino acids: CASSPQAQFGYTF. CDR3 nucleotide sequence: TGTGCCAGCAGTCCCCAGGCGCAGTTTGGCTACACCTTC. This chain joins TRBV27 and TRBJ1-2; D gene unclear. Germline lookup yields CDR1 MNHEY and CDR2 SMNVEV (reference sequence). Deletions cut 5 bases from V and 7 bases from J, with 14 bases between. This CDR3 region has 13 residues.

V gene TRBV5-4 combines with J gene TRBJ1-1; the D is unclear. Per germline, CDR1 SGHNT and CDR2 YYREEE (reference sequence). The CDR3 has 12 residues. V was pared by 5 bases and J by 1 base, with 6 bases between. CDR3 amino acids: CASRLGNTEAFF. The CDR3 DNA reads as TGTGCCAGCAGACTTGGGAACACTGAAGCTTTCTTT.

The V call is TRBV27, the J call TRBJ1-1; D possibly corresponds to TRBD1 (6 bases). The CDR3 loop spans 15 amino acids. Trimming shortened V by 3 bases and J by 0 bases, and 11 bases separated the two germline ends. Germline V gene lookup returns CDR1 MNHEY and CDR2 SMNVEV (reference sequence). CDR3 nucleotides: TGTGCCAGCAGTTTTGGGGGCCACTTGAACACTGAAGCTTTCTTT. This translates into CASSFGGHLNTEAFF.

In this sample, this clone turned up once. CDR3 residues: CASSLISSTDTQYF. In DNA form, the CDR3 reads TGTGCCAGCAGCTTAATATCTTCCACAGATACGCAGTATTTT. This sequence joins TRBV7-3 and TRBJ2-3; D not certain. The germline V gene has CDR1 SGHTA and CDR2 FQGTGA. The CDR3 consists of 14 residues. V was trimmed by 1 base and J by 2 bases, leaving 7 bases between them.

This chain links TRBV19 with TRBJ1-1; D remains unclear. The CDR3 spans 12 residues. Trimming pared 3 bases from V and 12 bases from J, leaving 14 bases between. The V gene's germline CDR1 is LNHDA and CDR2 SQIVND (reference sequence). The CDR3: CASSMAAAGSFF. The CDR3 DNA reads TGTGCCAGTAGTATGGCCGCTGCGGGGTCTTTCTTT.

This chain connects TRBV18 to TRBJ1-6; D is perhaps TRBD1 (6 bases). The CDR3 spans 16 residues. Germline CDR1 is KGHSH and CDR2 is LQKENI. V was cut by 4 bases and J by 5 bases, with 15 bases left in between. The CDR3 region has the DNA TGTGCCAGCTCACGGACGACAGGACCGGATAATTCACCCCTCCACTTT. This encodes CASSRTTGPDNSPLHF.

The V call is TRBV9, the J call TRBJ1-6, with 8 bases aligning to TRBD1. Per germline, CDR1 SGDLS and CDR2 YYNGEE. V shed 3 bases and J 3 bases; nucleotides not matched to a gene: 5. The CDR3 contains 16 residues. The CDR3 DNA is TGTGCCAGCAGCGCTACCGGGACAGGCTATAATTCACCCCTCCACTTT. This sequence encodes CASSATGTGYNSPLHF.

V is TRBV30 and J is TRBJ2-5; D possibly corresponds to TRBD1 (6 bases). Germline V lookup: CDR1 GTSNPN, CDR2 SVGIG (reference sequence). V lost 4 bases and J 5 bases, leaving 17 bases between the germline ends. The CDR3 consists of 14 residues. The CDR3 region is CAWTYSRGWETQYF. In DNA, the CDR3 is TGTGCCTGGACCTACTCCAGGGGTTGGGAGACCCAGTACTTC.

Only one count was recorded for this clone. Compared with germline, one end of the junction differs, possibly owing to a read error. J is TRBJ1-1 and V is TRBV13; 7 bases fit TRBD1. There are 17 residues in the CDR3. CDR1 is PRHDT, CDR2 FYEKMQ, per germline (reference sequence). The CDR3 protein is CASSLASRGLGNAEAFF. CDR3 nucleotides: TGTGCCAGCAGCTTGGCTTCCAGGGGGTTGGGGAACGCTGAAGCTTTCTTT.

The chain uses TRBV7-8 and TRBJ1-1; no firm D call. V was shortened by 5 bases and J by 6 bases, with 16 bases between the two germline ends. Germline assignment: CDR1 SGHVS and CDR2 FQNEAQ. The CDR3 extends over 14 amino acids. CDR3 nucleotide sequence: TGTGCCAGCAGCCATGGATTAGGGAGCGCTGAAGCTTTCTTT. Translation gives CASSHGLGSAEAFF.

This rearrangement joins TRBV6-6 to TRBJ2-7; tentatively, D is TRBD2 (6 bases). Trimming removed 5 bases at V and 6 bases at J, with 11 bases between. This CDR3 is built from 12 residues. Germline V gene lookup returns CDR1 MNHNY and CDR2 SVGAGI (reference sequence). The CDR3 DNA is TGTGCCAGCAGTGGGGGGATTGCCGAGCAGTACTTC. Encoded protein: CASSGGIAEQYF.

V usage is TRBV6-5 and J usage is TRBJ1-1; D may be TRBD1 (5 bases). This CDR3 comprises 15 residues. Trimming shortened V by 6 bases and J by 0 bases, and 14 bases separated the two germline ends. Germline CDR1 is MNHEY and CDR2 is SVGAGI. CDR3 amino acids: CASSKDGQMNTEAFF. The DNA for the CDR3 is TGTGCCAGCAGCAAAGACGGACAAATGAACACTGAAGCTTTCTTT.

The chain has TRBV30 and TRBJ2-1; TRBD2 might be the D (5 bases). This CDR3 region has 14 residues. The germline V and J ends were trimmed by 0 bases and 10 bases, with 16 bases remaining between them. Germline V gene data show CDR1 as GTSNPN and CDR2 as SVGIG (reference sequence). CDR3: CAWSVRGWLQEQFF. In nucleotides, the CDR3 is TGTGCCTGGAGTGTACGAGGGTGGTTACAGGAGCAGTTCTTC.

The rearrangement links TRBV7-3 to TRBJ2-1; 9 nucleotides align to TRBD2. The V and J ends lost 5 bases and 2 bases, in that order; junction bases with no gene match: 4. The CDR3 runs 15 residues. Germline CDR1 SGHTA, CDR2 FQGTGA. This chain's CDR3 is CASSPGLATYNEQFF. The CDR3 bases are TGTGCCAGCAGCCCGGGACTAGCAACCTACAATGAGCAGTTCTTC.

This sequence joins TRBV6-5 and TRBJ1-2, with 10 bases that match TRBD1. Germline CDR1 and CDR2: MNHEY and SVGAGI. CDR3 size: 12 residues. CDR3 coding DNA: TGTACAACGACGGGACAGGGGTATGGCTACACCTTC. It encodes CTTTGQGYGYTF.

This clone came up a few times. The junction shows a germline mismatch at one end, possibly a read error. V usage is TRBV6-2 or TRBV6-3 and J usage is TRBJ2-7; D gene unclear. This CDR3 spans 11 amino acids. In germline, CDR1 is MNHEY, CDR2 SVGEGT. DNA for the CDR3: TGTGCCAGCAGTCCCTCCTACGAGCAATACTTC. Protein sequence: CASSPSYEQYF.

V and J are TRBV18 and TRBJ1-2; 10 nucleotides agree with TRBD1. V lost 3 bases to trimming and J lost 4 bases; unmatched junction nucleotides: 8. This CDR3 is built from 16 residues. Germline CDR1 KGHSH, CDR2 LQKENI. CDR3 coding DNA: TGTGCCAGCTCACCGACAGGGGGCGCGGGTTCCTATGGCTACACCTTC. Its translation: CASSPTGGAGSYGYTF.

This chain links TRBV6-2 or TRBV6-3 with TRBJ2-1, with D perhaps matching TRBD2 (5 bases). V lost 2 bases and J lost 6, with 5 bases in between. Looked up from germline, CDR1 is MNHEY and CDR2 is SVGEGT. CDR3 size: 12 residues. CDR3 nucleotides: TGTGCCAGCAGTTACACTAGCAATGAGCAGTTCTTC. It is translated as CASSYTSNEQFF.

This chain joins TRBV6-4 and TRBJ2-1, with a weak D call TRBD1 (6 bases). Trimming left V 0 bases short and J 2 bases short, with 11 bases between. CDR1 and CDR2 (germline): MRHNA, SNTAGT. The CDR3 is 16 residues long. The CDR3 region is CASSDSPGQPYNEQFF. Written as DNA, the CDR3 is TGTGCCAGCAGTGACTCCCCGGGACAACCCTACAATGAGCAGTTCTTC.

In its sample, this clone was seen a few times. The genes are TRBV6-6 and TRBJ1-5, with TRBD1 matching over 7 bases. CDR1 is MNHNY, CDR2 SVGAGI, per germline (reference sequence). J was trimmed by 6 bases and V by 2 bases; bases with no gene match: 1. The CDR3 length is 13 residues. The chain's CDR3 is CASSYQGGQPQHF. CDR3 nucleotide sequence: TGTGCCAGCAGTTACCAGGGGGGTCAGCCCCAGCATTTT.

The V call is TRBV27, the J call TRBJ2-7; 7 nucleotides line up with TRBD1. This CDR3 comprises 15 residues. Germline loops: CDR1 MNHEY, CDR2 SMNVEV (reference sequence). With V trimmed by 7 bases and J by 7 bases, 16 bases remained unmatched. CDR3 loop: CASTDRVPDLREQYF. As DNA, the CDR3 is TGTGCCAGCACAGACAGGGTCCCTGACCTACGAGAGCAGTACTTC.

This chain uses TRBV28 with TRBJ1-4; 9 nucleotides match TRBD1. Germline V gene lookup returns CDR1 MDHEN and CDR2 SYDVKM. Unmatched junction bases numbered 8, after V lost 4 bases and J lost 8 bases. The CDR3 has 15 residues. This CDR3 is CASSSGTGTREKLFF. For the CDR3, the DNA is TGTGCCAGCAGTTCCGGGACAGGGACCAGGGAAAAACTGTTTTTT. The variable domain in full, completed from reference TRBV28 and TRBJ1-4, reads DVKVTQSSRYLVKRTGEKVFLECVQDMDHENMFWYRQDPGLGLRLIYFSYDVKMKEKGDIPEGYSVSREKKERFSLILESASTNQTSMYLCASSSGTGTREKLFFGSGTQLSVL.

V and J are TRBV5-8 and TRBJ1-1, with D perhaps TRBD1 (6 bases). The ends were cut back, 6 bases at V and 11 bases at J, with 17 bases in the middle. The CDR3 has 12 residues. Germline V CDR1 and CDR2: SGHTS, YDEGEE. Here the CDR3 reads CASNRQDAWAFF. The CDR3 DNA reads as TGTGCCAGCAACCGACAGGATGCTTGGGCTTTCTTT.

The chain carries TRBV5-8 and TRBJ1-1, with TRBD1 as a possible D gene (6 bases). The V end lost 2 bases, the J end lost 4 bases, and 21 bases lay between the germline ends. This CDR3 is built from 17 residues. Germline V lookup: CDR1 SGHTS, CDR2 YDEGEE. CDR3 sequence: CASSFRKTGSLGTEAFF. The CDR3 nucleotides are TGTGCCAGCAGCTTCCGCAAAACAGGGTCTTTAGGCACTGAAGCTTTCTTT. Using reference TRBV5-8 and TRBJ1-1 for the parts outside the CDR3, the full variable domain is EAGVTQSPTHLIKTRGQQATLRCSPISGHTSVYWYQQALGLGLQFLLWYDEGEERNRGNFPPRFSGRQFPNYSSELNVNALELEDSALYLCASSFRKTGSLGTEAFFGQGTRLTVV.

The V gene is TRBV7-9, the J gene TRBJ1-4; D not certain. Trimming cost V 0 bases and J 7 bases, with 12 bases left between them. The CDR3 extends over 15 amino acids. Germline loops: CDR1 SEHNR, CDR2 FQNEAQ (reference sequence). CDR3 DNA sequence: TGTGCCAGCAGCTTAGCGGGCTCCGGAGGTGAAAAACTGTTTTTT. It is translated as CASSLAGSGGEKLFF.

The chain is built from TRBV5-1 and TRBJ1-1, with D possibly being TRBD1 (6 bases). Germline lookup yields CDR1 SGHRS and CDR2 YFSETQ. V dropped 0 bases and J dropped 0 bases, with 9 bases sitting between them. The CDR3 has 15 amino acids. In nucleotides, the CDR3 is TGCGCCAGCAGCTTGGATCAGGGGATGAACACTGAAGCTTTCTTT. It codes for CASSLDQGMNTEAFF.

The rearrangement joins TRBV18 to TRBJ1-2; TRBD1 matches 9 bases. The length of the CDR3 is 15 residues. CDR1 is KGHSH and CDR2 is LQKENI in the germline V gene. V shed 6 bases, J shed 2 bases, and the junction held 7 bases outside the gene matches. Here the CDR3 reads CASSSSGTGNYGYTF. The CDR3 bases are TGTGCCAGCTCTTCCTCTGGGACAGGGAACTATGGCTACACCTTC.

This sequence joins TRBV6-5 and TRBJ1-1; D is perhaps TRBD1 (5 bases). Germline V gives CDR1 MNHEY, CDR2 SVGAGI. This CDR3 spans 13 amino acids. Trimming stripped 7 bases from V and 8 bases from J, with 17 bases between. The CDR3 spells CASKEQVGREAFF. CDR3 in DNA: TGTGCCAGCAAGGAACAGGTTGGTCGGGAAGCTTTCTTT.

With respect to this clone: The junction differs from germline at one of its ends, possibly a read error. This chain uses TRBV18 with TRBJ1-5, with a weak D call TRBD1 (5 bases). The CDR3 has 16 residues. Germline loops: CDR1 KGHSH, CDR2 LQKENI. CDR3 amino acids: CASSPRRDYSNQPQHF. The CDR3, as DNA: TGTGCCAGCTCCCCACGACGGGACTATAGCAATCAGCCCCAGCATTTT.

The CDR3 loop is CSAYRGDTQYF. The CDR3 DNA is TGCAGTGCTTACCGGGGTGATACGCAGTATTTT. This chain connects TRBV20-1 to TRBJ2-3; D perhaps matches TRBD2 (5 bases). This CDR3 comprises 11 residues. V lost 5 bases and J 6 bases, leaving 9 bases between the germline ends. In germline, CDR1 is DFQATT, CDR2 SNEGSKA (reference sequence).